This record concerns one TCR beta chain sequence. The sample comes from a study of shared clonotypes between healthy human individuals. TCRdb keeps only in-frame clones here, not all; method: immunoSEQ multiplex PCR. The sample has about 1.5 million clones, around 95% seen once. The CDR3 loop spans 16 amino acids. V gave up 1 base and J gave up 0 bases, with 10 bases separating them. The germline gives CDR1 KGHSH, CDR2 LQKENI. J is TRBJ1-3 and V is TRBV18; tentatively, D is TRBD1 (5 bases). The material sequenced was naive CD4+ T cells sorted from blood. Regarding subset: CD45RA+ positively selected. This clonotype originated in a man younger than 40 in good health. The chain's CDR3 is CASSPLGQSSGNTIYF. For the CDR3, the DNA is TGTGCCAGCTCACCACTTGGACAAAGCTCTGGAAACACCATATATTTT.